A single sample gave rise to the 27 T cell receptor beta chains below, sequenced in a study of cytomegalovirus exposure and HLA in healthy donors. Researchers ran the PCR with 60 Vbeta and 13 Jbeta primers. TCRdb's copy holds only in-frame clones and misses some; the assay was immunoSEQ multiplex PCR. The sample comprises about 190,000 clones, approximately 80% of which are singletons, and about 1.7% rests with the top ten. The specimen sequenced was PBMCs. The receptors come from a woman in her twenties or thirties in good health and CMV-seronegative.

Here the CDR3 reads CASSSGLASTDTQYF. The DNA of the CDR3 is TGTGCCAGCAGTTCCGGACTAGCCAGCACAGATACGCAGTATTTT. The V gene is TRBV6-5, the J gene TRBJ2-3, with 8 bases that match TRBD2. The germline V gene encodes CDR1 MNHEY and CDR2 SVGAGI. The CDR3 is 15 amino acids. With 4 bases clipped from V and 0 bases from J, the junction kept 3 bases outside the gene matches.

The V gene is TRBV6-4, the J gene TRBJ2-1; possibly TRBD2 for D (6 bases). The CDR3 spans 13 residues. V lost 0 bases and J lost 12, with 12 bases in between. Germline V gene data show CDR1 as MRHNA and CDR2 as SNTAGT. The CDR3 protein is CASSDSSWGGQFF. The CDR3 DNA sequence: TGTGCCAGCAGTGACTCGAGCTGGGGAGGGCAGTTCTTC.

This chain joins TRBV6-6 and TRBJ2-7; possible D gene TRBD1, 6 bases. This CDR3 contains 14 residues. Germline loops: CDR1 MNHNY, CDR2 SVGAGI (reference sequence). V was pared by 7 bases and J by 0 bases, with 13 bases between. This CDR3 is CASTRQASSYEQYF. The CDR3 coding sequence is TGTGCCAGCACCCGACAGGCGAGCTCCTACGAGCAGTACTTC.

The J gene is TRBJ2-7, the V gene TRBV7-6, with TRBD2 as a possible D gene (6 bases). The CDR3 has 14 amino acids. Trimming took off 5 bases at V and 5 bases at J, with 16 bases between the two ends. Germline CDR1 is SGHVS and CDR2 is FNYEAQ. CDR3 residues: CASSVQAGYDEQYF. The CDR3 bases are TGTGCCAGCAGCGTCCAGGCGGGGTACGACGAGCAGTACTTC. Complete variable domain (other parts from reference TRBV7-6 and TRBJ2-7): GAGVSQSPRYKVTKRGQDVALRCDPISGHVSLYWYRQALGQGPEFLTYFNYEAQQDKSGLPNDRFSAERPEGSISTLTIQRTEQRDSAMYRCASSVQAGYDEQYFGPGTRLTVT.

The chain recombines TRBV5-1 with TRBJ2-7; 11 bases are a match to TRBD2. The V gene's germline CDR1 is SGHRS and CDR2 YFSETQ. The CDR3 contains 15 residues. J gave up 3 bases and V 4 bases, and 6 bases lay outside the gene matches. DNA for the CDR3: TGCGCCAGCAGCGCACGACTAGCGGGGAGCTACGAGCAGTACTTC. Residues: CASSARLAGSYEQYF.

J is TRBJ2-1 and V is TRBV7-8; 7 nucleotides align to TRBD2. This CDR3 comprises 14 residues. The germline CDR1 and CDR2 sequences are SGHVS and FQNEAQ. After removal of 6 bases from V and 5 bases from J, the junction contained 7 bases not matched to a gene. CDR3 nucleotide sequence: TGTGCCAGCAGGGCCGGGACTACCAACAATGAGCAGTTCTTC. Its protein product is CASRAGTTNNEQFF.

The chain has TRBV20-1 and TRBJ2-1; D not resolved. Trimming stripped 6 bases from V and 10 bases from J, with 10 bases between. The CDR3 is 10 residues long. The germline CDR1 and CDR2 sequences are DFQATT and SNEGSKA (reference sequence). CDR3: CSAQSREQFF. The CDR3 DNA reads TGCAGTGCCCAATCCAGAGAGCAGTTCTTC.

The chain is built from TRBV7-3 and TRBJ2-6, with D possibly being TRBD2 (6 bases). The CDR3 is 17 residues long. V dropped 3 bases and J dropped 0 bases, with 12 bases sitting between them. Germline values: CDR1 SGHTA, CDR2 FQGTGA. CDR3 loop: CASSFRGASSGANVLTF. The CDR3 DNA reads TGTGCCAGCAGCTTCCGCGGGGCTAGCTCTGGGGCCAACGTCCTGACTTTC.

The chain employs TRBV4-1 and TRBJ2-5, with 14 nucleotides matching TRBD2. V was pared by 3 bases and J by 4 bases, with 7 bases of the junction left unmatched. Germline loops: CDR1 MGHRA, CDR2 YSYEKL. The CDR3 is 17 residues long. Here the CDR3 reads CASSHRTSGGFSETQYF. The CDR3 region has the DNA TGCGCCAGCAGCCATAGGACTAGCGGGGGGTTCTCAGAGACCCAGTACTTC.

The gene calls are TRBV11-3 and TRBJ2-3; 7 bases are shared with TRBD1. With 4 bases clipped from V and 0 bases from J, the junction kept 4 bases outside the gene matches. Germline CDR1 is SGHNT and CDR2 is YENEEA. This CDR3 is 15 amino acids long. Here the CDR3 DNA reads TGTGCCAGCAGCTCGGGACAGCTTAGCACAGATACGCAGTATTTT. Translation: CASSSGQLSTDTQYF.

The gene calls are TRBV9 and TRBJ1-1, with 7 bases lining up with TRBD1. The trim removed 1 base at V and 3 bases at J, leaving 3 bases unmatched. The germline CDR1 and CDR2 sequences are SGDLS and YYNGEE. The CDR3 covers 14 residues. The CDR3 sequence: CASSVYGTDTEAFF. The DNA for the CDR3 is TGTGCCAGCAGCGTATACGGGACAGACACTGAAGCTTTCTTT.

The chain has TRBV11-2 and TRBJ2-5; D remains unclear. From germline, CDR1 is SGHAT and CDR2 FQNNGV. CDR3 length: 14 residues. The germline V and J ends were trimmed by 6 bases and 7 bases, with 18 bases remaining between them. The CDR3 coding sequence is TGTGCCAGCAGAGGAGCACGGAGATCCAGGACCCAGTACTTC. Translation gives CASRGARRSRTQYF.

The CDR3 loop reads CASSTEGQRGGYTF. CDR3 DNA sequence: TGTGCCAGCAGTACGGAGGGACAGAGGGGCGGCTACACCTTC. This rearrangement joins TRBV2 to TRBJ1-2; 7 positions match TRBD1. The CDR3 runs to 14 residues. Germline V CDR1 and CDR2: SNHLY, FYNNEI. V dropped 5 bases and J dropped 8; count of bases not matched to a gene: 11.

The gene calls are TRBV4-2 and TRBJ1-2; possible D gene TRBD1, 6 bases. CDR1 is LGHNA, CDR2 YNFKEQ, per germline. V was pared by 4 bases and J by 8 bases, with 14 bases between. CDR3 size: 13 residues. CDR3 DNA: TGTGCCAGCAGCCTACGAGGGGGGGGCGGCTACACCTTC. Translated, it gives CASSLRGGGGYTF.

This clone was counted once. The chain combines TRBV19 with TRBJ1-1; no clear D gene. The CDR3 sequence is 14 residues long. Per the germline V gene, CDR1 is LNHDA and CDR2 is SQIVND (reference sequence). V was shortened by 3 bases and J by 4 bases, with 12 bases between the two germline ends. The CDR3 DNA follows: TGTGCCAGTAGTATGAGCGGGTTGGCCACTGAAGCTTTCTTT. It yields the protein CASSMSGLATEAFF.

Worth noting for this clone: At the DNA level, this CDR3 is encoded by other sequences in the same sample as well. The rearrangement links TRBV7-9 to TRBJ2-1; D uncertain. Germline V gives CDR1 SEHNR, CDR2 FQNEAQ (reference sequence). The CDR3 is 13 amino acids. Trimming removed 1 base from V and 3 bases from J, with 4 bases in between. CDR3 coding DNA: TGTGCCAGCAGCTTAGGGCTCTACAATGAGCAGTTCTTC. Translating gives CASSLGLYNEQFF.

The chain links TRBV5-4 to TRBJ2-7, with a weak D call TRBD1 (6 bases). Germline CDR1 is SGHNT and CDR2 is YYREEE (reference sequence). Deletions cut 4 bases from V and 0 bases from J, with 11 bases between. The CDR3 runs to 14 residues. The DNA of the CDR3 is TGTGCCAGCAGCACAGAGACAGGCTCCTACGAGCAGTACTTC. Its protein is CASSTETGSYEQYF.

The CDR3 region is CASSITGAQETQYF. The CDR3 DNA sequence: TGTGCCAGCAGCATCACAGGTGCCCAAGAGACCCAGTACTTC. The genes are TRBV7-6 and TRBJ2-5, with TRBD1 as a possible D gene (5 bases). CDR3 length equals 14 residues. Germline V gene data show CDR1 as SGHVS and CDR2 as FNYEAQ. Trimming removed 5 bases from V and 1 base from J, with 11 bases in between.

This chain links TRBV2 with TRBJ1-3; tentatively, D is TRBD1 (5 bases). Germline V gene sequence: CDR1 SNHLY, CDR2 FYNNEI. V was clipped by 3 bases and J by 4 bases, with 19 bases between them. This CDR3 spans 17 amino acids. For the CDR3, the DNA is TGTGCCAGCAGTGAGACAGCCCATATCTCTCTGGGAAACACCATATATTTT. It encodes CASSETAHISLGNTIYF.

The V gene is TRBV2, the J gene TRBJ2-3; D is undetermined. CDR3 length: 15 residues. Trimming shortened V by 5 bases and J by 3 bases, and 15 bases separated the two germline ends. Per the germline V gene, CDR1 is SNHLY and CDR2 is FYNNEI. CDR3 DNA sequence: TGTGCCAGCAGTAGCGAAGCCCCGATGACAGATACGCAGTATTTT. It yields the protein CASSSEAPMTDTQYF.

The DNA of the CDR3 is TGTGCCATCAGTCTGACTGACAGACAAAGTAGCACAGATACGCAGTATTTT. Translated: CAISLTDRQSSTDTQYF. The chain uses TRBV10-3 and TRBJ2-3, with a weak D call TRBD1 (5 bases). This CDR3 comprises 17 residues. CDR1 and CDR2 from the germline V gene are ENHRY and SYGVKD. V lost 5 bases to trimming and J lost 0 bases, with 18 bases between them.

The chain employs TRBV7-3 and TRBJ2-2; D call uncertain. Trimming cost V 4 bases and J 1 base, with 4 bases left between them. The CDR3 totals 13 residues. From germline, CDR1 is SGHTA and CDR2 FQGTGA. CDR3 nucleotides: TGTGCCAGCAGCTCCATGAACACCGGGGAGCTGTTTTTT. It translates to CASSSMNTGELFF. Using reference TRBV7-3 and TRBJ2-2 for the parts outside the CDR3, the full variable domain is GAGVSQTPSNKVTEKGKYVELRCDPISGHTALYWYRQSLGQGPEFLIYFQGTGAADDSGLPNDRFFAVRPEGSVSTLKIQRTERGDSAVYLCASSSMNTGELFFGEGSRLTVL.

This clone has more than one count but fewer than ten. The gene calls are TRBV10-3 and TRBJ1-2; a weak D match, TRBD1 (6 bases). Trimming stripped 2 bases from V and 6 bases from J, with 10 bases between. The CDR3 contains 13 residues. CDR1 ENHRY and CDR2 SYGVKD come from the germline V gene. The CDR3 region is CAISEKQGDGYTF. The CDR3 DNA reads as TGTGCCATCAGTGAGAAACAGGGCGATGGCTACACCTTC.

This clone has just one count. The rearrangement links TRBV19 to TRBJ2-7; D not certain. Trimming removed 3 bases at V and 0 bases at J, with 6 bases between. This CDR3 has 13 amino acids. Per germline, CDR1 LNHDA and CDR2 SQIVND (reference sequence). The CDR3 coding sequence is TGTGCCAGTAGTATTTCTCTCTCCTACGAGCAGTACTTC. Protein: CASSISLSYEQYF.

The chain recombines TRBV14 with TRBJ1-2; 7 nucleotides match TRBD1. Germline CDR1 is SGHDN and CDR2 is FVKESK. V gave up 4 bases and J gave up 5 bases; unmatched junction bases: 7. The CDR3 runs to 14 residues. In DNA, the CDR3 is TGTGCCAGCAGCCGGGACAGAGGAGTATATGGCTACACCTTC. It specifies CASSRDRGVYGYTF. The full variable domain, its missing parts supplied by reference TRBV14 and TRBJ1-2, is EAGVTQFPSHSVIEKGQTVTLRCDPISGHDNLYWYRRVMGKEIKFLLHFVKESKQDESGMPNNRFLAERTGGTYSTLKVQPAELEDSGVYFCASSRDRGVYGYTFGSGTRLTVV.

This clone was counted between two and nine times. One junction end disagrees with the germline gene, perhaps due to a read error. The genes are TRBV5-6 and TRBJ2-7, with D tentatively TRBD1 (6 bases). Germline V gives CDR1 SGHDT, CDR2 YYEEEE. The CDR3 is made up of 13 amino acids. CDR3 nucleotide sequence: TGTGCCAGCAGCTCACAGGGCTGGGCCGAAGCGGACTTC. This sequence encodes CASSSQGWAEADF.

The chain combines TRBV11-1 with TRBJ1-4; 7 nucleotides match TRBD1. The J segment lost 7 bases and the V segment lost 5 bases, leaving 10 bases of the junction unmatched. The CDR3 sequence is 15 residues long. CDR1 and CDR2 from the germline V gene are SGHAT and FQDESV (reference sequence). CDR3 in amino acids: CASSLTTGVREKLFF. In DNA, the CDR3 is TGTGCCAGCAGCCTAACTACAGGGGTTCGTGAAAAACTGTTTTTT.